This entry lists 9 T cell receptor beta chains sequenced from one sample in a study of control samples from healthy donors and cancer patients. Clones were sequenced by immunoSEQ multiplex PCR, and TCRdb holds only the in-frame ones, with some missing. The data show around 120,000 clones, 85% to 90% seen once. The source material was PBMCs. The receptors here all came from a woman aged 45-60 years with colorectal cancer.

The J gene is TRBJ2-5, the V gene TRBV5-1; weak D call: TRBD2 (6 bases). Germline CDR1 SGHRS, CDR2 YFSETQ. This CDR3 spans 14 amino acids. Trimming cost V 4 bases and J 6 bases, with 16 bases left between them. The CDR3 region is CASSPIPGGQTQYF. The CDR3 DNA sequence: TGCGCCAGCAGCCCCATACCCGGGGGTCAGACCCAGTACTTC.

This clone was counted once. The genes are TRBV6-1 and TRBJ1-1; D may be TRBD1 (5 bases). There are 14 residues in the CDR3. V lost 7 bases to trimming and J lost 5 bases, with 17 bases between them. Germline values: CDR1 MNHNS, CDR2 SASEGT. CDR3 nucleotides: TGTGCCAGCACCCTGATAGGGGTACGGACTGAAGCTTTCTTT. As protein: CASTLIGVRTEAFF.

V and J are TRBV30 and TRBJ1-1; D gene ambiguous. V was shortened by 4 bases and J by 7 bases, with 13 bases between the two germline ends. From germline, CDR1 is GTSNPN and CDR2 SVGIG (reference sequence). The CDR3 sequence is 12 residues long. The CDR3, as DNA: TGTGCCTGGAAGCAGGCTAAAGGTGAAGCTTTCTTT. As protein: CAWKQAKGEAFF.

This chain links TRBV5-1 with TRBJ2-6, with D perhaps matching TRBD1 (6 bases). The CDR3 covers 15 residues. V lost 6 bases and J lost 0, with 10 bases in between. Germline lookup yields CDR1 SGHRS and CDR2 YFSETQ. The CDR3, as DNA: TGCGCCAGCAACAGGGACAACTCTGGGGCCAACGTCCTGACTTTC. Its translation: CASNRDNSGANVLTF.

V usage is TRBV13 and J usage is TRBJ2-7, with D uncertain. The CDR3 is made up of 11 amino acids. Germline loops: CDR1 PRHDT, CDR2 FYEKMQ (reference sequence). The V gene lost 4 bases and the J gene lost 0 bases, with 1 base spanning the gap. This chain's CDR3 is CASSSSYEQYF. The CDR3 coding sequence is TGTGCCAGCAGCTCCTCCTACGAGCAGTACTTC.

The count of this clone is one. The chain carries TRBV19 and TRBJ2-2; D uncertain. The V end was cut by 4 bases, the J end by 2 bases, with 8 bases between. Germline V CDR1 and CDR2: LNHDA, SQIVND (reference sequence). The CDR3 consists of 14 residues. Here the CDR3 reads CASSNGRNTGELFF. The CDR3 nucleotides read TGTGCCAGTAGTAACGGACGAAACACCGGGGAGCTGTTTTTT.

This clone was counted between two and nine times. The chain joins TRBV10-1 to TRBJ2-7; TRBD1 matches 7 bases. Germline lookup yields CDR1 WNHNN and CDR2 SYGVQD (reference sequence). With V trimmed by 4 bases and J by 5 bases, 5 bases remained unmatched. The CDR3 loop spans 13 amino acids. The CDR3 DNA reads TGCGCCAGCAGTGGACAGGGTATCGACGAGCAGTACTTC. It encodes CASSGQGIDEQYF.

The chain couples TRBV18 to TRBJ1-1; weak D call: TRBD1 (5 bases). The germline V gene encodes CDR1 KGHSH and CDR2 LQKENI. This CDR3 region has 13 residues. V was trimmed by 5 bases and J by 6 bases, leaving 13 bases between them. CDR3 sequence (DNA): TGTGCCAGCTCAAGTGGGGACGGATCTGAAGCTTTCTTT. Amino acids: CASSSGDGSEAFF. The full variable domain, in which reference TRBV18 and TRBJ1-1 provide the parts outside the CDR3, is NAGVMQNPRHLVRRRGQEARLRCSPMKGHSHVYWYRQLPEEGLKFMVYLQKENIIDESGMPKERFSAEFPKEGPSILRIQQVVRGDSAAYFCASSSGDGSEAFFGQGTRLTVV.

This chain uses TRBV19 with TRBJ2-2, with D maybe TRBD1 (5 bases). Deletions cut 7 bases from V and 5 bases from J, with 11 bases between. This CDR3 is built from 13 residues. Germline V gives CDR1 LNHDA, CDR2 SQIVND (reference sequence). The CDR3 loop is CASTPRETGELFF. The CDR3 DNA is TGTGCCAGTACCCCCAGGGAAACCGGGGAGCTGTTTTTT.